The rows below give T cell receptor beta chains drawn from one sample of a study of regulatory T cells in long-lasting Graves disease. TCRdb itself ran the multiplex PCR reads through MiXCR, one entry per CDR3 protein. Here the sample spans 350,000 to 450,000 distinct CDR3 sequences, less than 25% being singletons. The input for sequencing was peripheral blood mononuclear cells (PBMCs), taken when the disease was refractory, from a patient treated with antithyroid drugs. These receptors originate from a female donor with Graves disease. CDR3s include the opening cysteine and the closing phenylalanine or tryptophan. The D gene is left open where the match is weak. Clone size is stated in some rows and not others, as once, few, many or a class when expanded.

.,13,TRBV28,many,TRBJ1-4,CASSPSGDEKLFF,TGTGCCAGCAGCCCAAGCGGGGACGAAAAACTGTTTTTT
.,12,TRBV10-3,.,TRBJ2-7,CAIRDVNYEQHF,TGTGCCATCAGGGACGTCAACTACGAGCAGCACTTC
TRBD2,16,TRBV24-1,.,TRBJ2-2,CATSEGGRAVRGELFF,TGTGCCACCAGTGAAGGTGGGAGGGCCGTCCGCGGGGAGCTGTTTTTT
.,13,TRBV7-9,many,TRBJ1-5,CASSGPDNQPQHF,TGTGCCAGCAGCGGACCGGACAATCAGCCCCAGCATTTT
.,14,TRBV11-2,.,TRBJ2-6,CAGGRSSGANVLTF,TGTGCCGGCGGACGGAGCTCTGGGGCCAACGTCCTGACTTTC
.,16,TRBV7-9,many,TRBJ2-7,CASSWGDGTPLSEQYF,TGTGCCAGCAGCTGGGGGGATGGGACACCCCTCTCCGAGCAGTACTTC
.,16,TRBV14,few,TRBJ2-2,CASSQVGKQNTGELFF,TGTGCCAGCAGCCAAGTGGGGAAGCAGAACACCGGGGAGCTGTTTTTT
.,13,TRBV7-2,.,TRBJ2-2,CVSSLTGTTELFF,TGTGTCAGCAGCCTGACGGGGACGACGGAGCTGTTTTTT
.,14,TRBV6-5,.,TRBJ2-1,CASSSGPSHNEQFF,TGTGCCAGCAGTTCCGGTCCTTCGCACAATGAGCAGTTCTTC
.,14,TRBV28,.,TRBJ2-7,CASSPQTGTYEQYF,TGTGCCAGCAGTCCTCAGACCGGAACCTACGAGCAGTACTTC
.,14,TRBV2,.,TRBJ2-5,CASLPGTYQETQYF,TGTGCCAGCCTGCCCGGGACATACCAAGAGACCCAGTACTTC
.,17,TRBV20-1,.,TRBJ2-7,CSARDALRPGFTYEQYF,TGCAGTGCTAGAGATGCCCTTCGCCCAGGGTTTACCTACGAGCAGTACTTC
.,17,TRBV7-2,few,TRBJ1-1,CASSLRTHGLVDTEAFF,TGTGCCAGCAGCTTAAGGACACATGGGCTAGTAGACACTGAAGCTTTCTTT
TRBD2,15,TRBV6-1,few,TRBJ2-7,CASRTSGTPRYEQYF,TGTGCCAGCAGGACTAGCGGGACACCCCGCTACGAGCAGTACTTC
TRBD2,15,TRBV28,many,TRBJ2-7,CASSRTSGRVNEQYF,TGTGCCAGCAGCCGGACTAGCGGGAGAGTCAACGAGCAGTACTTC
.,14,TRBV11-2,many,TRBJ1-2,CASSFPGILTGYTF,TGTGCCAGCAGCTTTCCTGGGATCCTTACTGGCTACACCTTC
TRBD2,13,TRBV11-1,many,TRBJ2-5,CASSPGLGETQYF,TGTGCCAGCAGCCCCGGACTAGGAGAGACCCAGTACTTC
.,15,TRBV7-2,many,TRBJ1-2,CASSLGGRTLYGYTF,TGTGCCAGCAGCTTAGGGGGACGGACCCTCTATGGCTACACCTTC
.,14,TRBV7-9,few,TRBJ2-5,CASSLAGTLETQYF,TGTGCCAGCAGCTTAGCCGGGACTCTTGAGACCCAGTACTTC
.,15,TRBV4-2,.,TRBJ1-2,CASSQLLDMSYGYTF,TGTGCCAGCAGCCAATTATTGGACATGTCCTATGGCTACACCTTC
TRBD1,15,TRBV7-9,.,TRBJ2-7,CASSLEGTGGDEQYF,TGTGCCAGCAGCTTAGAGGGGACAGGGGGCGACGAGCAGTACTTC
TRBD2,17,TRBV28,many,TRBJ2-7,CASSLKLAGRLIYEQYF,TGTGCCAGCAGTTTAAAACTAGCGGGAAGGCTGATCTACGAGCAGTACTTC
TRBD2,14,TRBV7-2,many,TRBJ2-7,CASSTHSGRGEQYF,TGTGCCAGCAGCACCCACAGCGGGAGGGGGGAGCAGTACTTC
.,10,TRBV20-1,many,TRBJ1-1,CSASQEEAFF,TGCAGTGCTTCACAGGAAGAAGCTTTCTTT